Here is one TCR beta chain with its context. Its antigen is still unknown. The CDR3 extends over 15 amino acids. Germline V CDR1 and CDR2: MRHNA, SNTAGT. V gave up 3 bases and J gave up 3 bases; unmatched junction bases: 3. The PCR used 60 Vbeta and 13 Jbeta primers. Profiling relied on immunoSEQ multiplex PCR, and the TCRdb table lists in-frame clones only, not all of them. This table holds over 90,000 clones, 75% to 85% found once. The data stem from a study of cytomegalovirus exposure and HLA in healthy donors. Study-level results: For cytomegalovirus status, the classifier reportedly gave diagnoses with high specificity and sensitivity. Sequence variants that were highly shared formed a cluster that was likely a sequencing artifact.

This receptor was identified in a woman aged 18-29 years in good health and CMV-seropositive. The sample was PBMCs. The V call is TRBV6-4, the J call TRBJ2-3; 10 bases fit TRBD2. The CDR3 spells CASSEASGSTDTQYF. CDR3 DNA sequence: TGTGCCAGCAGTGAAGCTAGCGGGAGTACAGATACGCAGTATTTT.